This T cell receptor (beta chain) was sequenced during a study of T cells after yellow fever vaccination (dated by TCRdb to the late 2010s). Study-level background: The SMART-Seq v4 Ultra Low Input RNA kit was used to prepare libraries from fractions with low cell numbers. Two healthy male donors, one aged 18 to 30 and one aged 30 to 40 years, were included in the cohort. To follow T-cell clones before and after primary and booster YFV17D yellow fever vaccination, bulk TCR alpha and beta repertoires were sequenced over time. Blood was drawn at multiple timepoints before and after primary and secondary immunization, with bulk PBMC replicates and cell subsets isolated.

To note about this clonotype: No antigen is known for it. Base quality data are lacking; no much larger clone is found one base away.

Results the study describes overall, beyond this receptor: The secondary T-cell response was found to be weaker but faster than the primary response, with a peak reached on day 5 rather than on day 15. Because abundant contaminating clonotypes from the bulk population could be contained in FACS-sorted repertoires, computational filtering was required. A small fraction of clonotypes showed up in both the CD4 and CD8 compartments, probably as a result of convergent recombination. After the booster, most of the clones that had expanded following primary vaccination were detected again (just under 97% of CD4 and 80% to 90% of CD8), which suggests that memory was broadly maintained. Because the study included only two donors, the extent to which the findings can be generalized is limited.

The treatment or condition label for this specimen denotes: live attenuated yellow fever vaccine strain. A standard Ficoll-Paque protocol was used to isolate PBMCs from peripheral blood. Dynabeads CD4 and CD8 positive selection kits were used to isolate CD4 and CD8 T-cell fractions. TriZol was used to extract RNA from bulk PBMCs, CD4 and CD8 fractions, and dextramer-positive and dextramer-negative fractions. The instrument given in TCRdb is Illumina NovaSeq 6000. Synthesis of TCR cDNA relied on 5'RACE template switching, a step that introduced a universal primer site along with unique molecular identifiers. Priming for cDNA synthesis came from both the TCR alpha and TCR beta constant segments. Two PCR steps were used to amplify libraries, with sample barcodes and sequencing adapters being added in the second step. Sequencing of the libraries was done on either Illumina HiSeq 2500 (2x100 bp) or NovaSeq (2x150 bp). The original pipeline was this. MIGEC handled demultiplexing of reads and collapsing into UMI consensus sequences, while MiXCR performed V(D)J alignment. Vaccine-responding clonotypes were identified with edgeR using replicate PBMC samples, with FDR below 0.01 and a log2 fold change above 5 up to day 15 being required. Each bulk clonotype received a CD4 or CD8 identity based on whether the sequenced CD4 or CD8 repertoire contained that clonotype at higher abundance. TCRdb reprocessed the public reads (quality trimming at Q25 with fastp, clone calling with MiXCR) and kept in-frame beta chains. CDR3 protein duplicates are merged, each entry listing the most common genes and DNA. The V and J calls come from TCRdb's annotation, not from the publication. The sample table shows about 300,000 distinct CDR3 sequences, and roughly 9% are seen once. The ten largest account for approximately 3.5% of the sample.

The CDR3 sequence holds 17 residues, the cysteine and valine included. The retained sequence is limited to the CDR3, 51 bases, with the frame set at the first base. In the germline V gene (reference sequence), CDR1 corresponds to WNHNN and CDR2 to SYGVQD. V trim: 0 bases; J trim: 0 bases; unmatched bases: 6. The chain couples TRBV10-1 to TRBJ2-7; TRBD2 agrees with 9 junctional bases. This sample comprised CD4+ T cells sorted from PBMCs, obtained 5 days after the yellow fever booster vaccination. This TCR derives from a man aged 18 to 29 who received the YFV17D yellow fever vaccine. CDR3 protein: CASSESRLAVSSYEQYV. The DNA is as follows: TGCGCCAGCAGTGAGTCGAGACTAGCGGTTAGCTCCTACGAGCAGTACGTC.